This T cell receptor beta chain was identified during a study of T cell repertoires in cytomegalovirus infection. One entry per CDR3 protein, called by TCRdb with MiXCR from the reads. The repertoire holds 900,000 to 950,000 distinct CDR3 sequences, with about a third as singletons. Germline CDR1 SEHNR, CDR2 FQNEAQ (reference sequence). V lost 5 bases and J 5 bases, leaving 16 bases between the germline ends. The CDR3 loop spans 15 amino acids. Study-wide findings and caveats: Carriers of CMV and the relevant HLA type were discriminated by public TCR beta frequency. HLA-C-restricted CMV clonotypes gave the most frequent clonotype in two of eight donors.

Concerning this clonotype itself: No antigen is known for it.

This specimen consisted of cultured CD8+ T cells from PBMCs, obtained from culture after CMV antigen stimulation. This chain uses TRBV7-9 with TRBJ2-1; possibly TRBD1 or TRBD2 for D (6 bases each). The receptor comes from a human donor in good health (CMV status not recorded). Some clones in this sample may be carry-over from other donors' samples. CDR3 residues: CASSRGTGADNEQFF. CDR3 in DNA: TGTGCCAGCAGCAGGGGGACTGGGGCTGACAATGAGCAGTTCTTC.